Listed here are 22 T cell receptor beta chains from one sample, sequenced in a study of blood T cell repertoires in COVID-19. Only in-frame clones appear in the TCRdb table, and some are missing; sequencing was by immunoSEQ multiplex PCR. Among 250,000 to 400,000 clones, approximately 90% were seen once, and the ten largest hold 1.5% to 2%. The sequenced sample consisted of peripheral blood. The receptors shown here come from a woman aged 25 to 39 with COVID-19, enrolled during active disease.

This chain uses TRBV7-9 with TRBJ1-2; D is undetermined. V lost 5 bases and J lost 6, with 13 bases in between. This CDR3 has 13 residues. Germline CDR1 SEHNR, CDR2 FQNEAQ (reference sequence). CDR3 in amino acids: CASSPIIGDGYTF. CDR3 in DNA: TGTGCCAGCAGCCCTATCATCGGAGATGGCTACACCTTC.

The CDR3 bases are TGCAGCGTTGTCGACAGGTTGAACTATGGCTACACCTTC. This gives the protein CSVVDRLNYGYTF. V usage is TRBV29-1 and J usage is TRBJ1-2, with a tentative D call TRBD1 (6 bases). Trimming pared 4 bases from V and 2 bases from J, leaving 11 bases between. The CDR3 contains 13 residues. Germline CDR1 SQVTM, CDR2 ANQGSEA.

The chain is built from TRBV19 and TRBJ1-1; no reliable D call. From germline, CDR1 is LNHDA and CDR2 SQIVND (reference sequence). The CDR3 extends over 15 amino acids. V was cut by 2 bases and J by 0 bases, with 10 bases left in between. CDR3 DNA sequence: TGTGCCAGTAGTATACCCGGCGGGTTGAACACTGAAGCTTTCTTT. Translation gives CASSIPGGLNTEAFF.

V is TRBV5-1 and J is TRBJ1-4; D not certain. Germline V gene lookup returns CDR1 SGHRS and CDR2 YFSETQ. Trimming left V 1 base short and J 8 bases short, with 9 bases between. CDR3 length: 13 residues. DNA for the CDR3: TGCGCCAGCAGCTTGTGGGTGGAGGAAAAACTGTTTTTT. As protein: CASSLWVEEKLFF.

The rearrangement joins TRBV6-1 to TRBJ1-2, with D possibly matching TRBD1 (6 bases). Germline CDR1 reads MNHNS; CDR2 reads SASEGT. CDR3 length: 15 residues. V lost 1 base, J lost 4 bases, and 13 bases lay in between. The CDR3 DNA sequence: TGTGCCAGCAGTGAAGAGGGGGGGTTAGCCTATGGCTACACCTTC. This codes for CASSEEGGLAYGYTF.

The J gene is TRBJ2-2, the V gene TRBV7-9, with 14 bases aligning to TRBD2. Trimming at V came to 5 bases and at J to 5 bases, leaving 10 bases not matched to a gene. The CDR3 sequence is 18 residues long. Germline values: CDR1 SEHNR, CDR2 FQNEAQ (reference sequence). The CDR3 sequence: CASSHGTSGGPWTGELFF. In DNA, the CDR3 is TGTGCCAGCAGCCACGGGACTAGCGGGGGCCCTTGGACCGGGGAGCTGTTTTTT. The whole variable domain, filled in from reference TRBV7-9 and TRBJ2-2, reads DTGVSQNPRHKITKRGQNVTFRCDPISEHNRLYWYRQTLGQGPEFLTYFQNEAQLEKSRLLSDRFSAERPKGSFSTLEIQRTEQGDSAMYLCASSHGTSGGPWTGELFFGEGSRLTVL.

This chain connects TRBV18 to TRBJ1-3; possibly TRBD1 for D (6 bases). This CDR3 has 14 residues. Germline values: CDR1 KGHSH, CDR2 LQKENI. The V end was cut by 3 bases, the J end by 5 bases, with 11 bases between. The CDR3 spells CASSPDSGRNTIYF. CDR3 bases: TGTGCCAGCTCACCGGACAGTGGGAGAAACACCATATATTTT.

This clone has at least ten counts. The chain carries TRBV6-4 and TRBJ2-1, with 9 bases identical to TRBD2. CDR3 size: 15 residues. Per the germline V gene, CDR1 is MRHNA and CDR2 is SNTAGT. V gave up 0 bases and J gave up 5 bases; unmatched junction bases: 2. CDR3 residues: CASSDSSGGHNEQFF. The CDR3 DNA sequence: TGTGCCAGCAGTGACTCTAGCGGGGGTCACAATGAGCAGTTCTTC.

The chain joins TRBV30 to TRBJ2-1, with TRBD2 matching 10 bases. V trimming: 0 bases; J trimming: 4 bases; junction bases outside the gene matches: 12. CDR1 and CDR2 from the germline V gene are GTSNPN and SVGIG (reference sequence). CDR3 length: 18 amino acids. The CDR3 region has the DNA TGTGCCTGGAGTGTACAGGGTTTAGCGGGGGGCCCATACAATGAGCAGTTCTTC. This sequence encodes CAWSVQGLAGGPYNEQFF.

V and J are TRBV10-3 and TRBJ1-2, with 7 bases aligning to TRBD1. V shed 2 bases, J shed 7 bases, and the junction held 13 bases outside the gene matches. The CDR3 has 16 amino acids. Germline loops: CDR1 ENHRY, CDR2 SYGVKD. CDR3 coding DNA: TGTGCCATCAGTGAGACTTCTACAGGGGCCTGGGGTGGCTACACCTTC. The encoded protein is CAISETSTGAWGGYTF.

The J gene is TRBJ1-2, the V gene TRBV28; TRBD1 matches 8 bases. Germline V gene sequence: CDR1 MDHEN, CDR2 SYDVKM. This CDR3 is built from 16 residues. The V gene end was trimmed by 2 bases and the J gene end by 2 bases; junction bases not matched to a gene: 7. The CDR3 bases are TGTGCCAGCAGTTTAGATGAGGGGACAGGCAACTATGGCTACACCTTC. Translated: CASSLDEGTGNYGYTF.

The chain employs TRBV19 and TRBJ2-2, with 9 bases lining up with TRBD1. CDR1 is LNHDA, CDR2 SQIVND, per germline (reference sequence). Losses at the gene ends were 8 bases for V and 6 bases for J; bases not matched to a gene: 7. The CDR3 covers 14 residues. The CDR3 bases are TGTGCCAGTTATAGAACAGGGGGCTCCGGGGAGCTGTTTTTT. Encoded protein: CASYRTGGSGELFF.

This clone was recorded once. The chain links TRBV10-3 to TRBJ2-3, with TRBD2 matching over 8 bases. The CDR3 runs 14 residues. Trimming at V came to 7 bases and at J to 5 bases, leaving 8 bases not matched to a gene. Germline V gene sequence: CDR1 ENHRY, CDR2 SYGVKD. CDR3 sequence reads: CAIKWRGEEDTQYF. The CDR3, as DNA: TGTGCCATCAAGTGGCGGGGGGAGGAAGATACGCAGTATTTT.

Details on this clone: Additional DNA sequences in this sample encode the identical CDR3. The rearrangement links TRBV18 to TRBJ2-3; the match to TRBD2 covers 10 bases. The CDR3 consists of 16 residues. With 3 bases clipped from V and 2 bases from J, the junction kept 5 bases outside the gene matches. The germline gives CDR1 KGHSH, CDR2 LQKENI. The CDR3 is CASSPGTSGVTDTQYF. Written as DNA, the CDR3 is TGTGCCAGCTCACCGGGTACTAGCGGGGTCACAGATACGCAGTATTTT. Combining the CDR3 with reference TRBV18 and TRBJ2-3 gives the whole variable domain NAGVMQNPRHLVRRRGQEARLRCSPMKGHSHVYWYRQLPEEGLKFMVYLQKENIIDESGMPKERFSAEFPKEGPSILRIQQVVRGDSAAYFCASSPGTSGVTDTQYFGPGTRLTVL.

The chain combines TRBV6-2 or TRBV6-3 with TRBJ1-1; no reliable D call. The CDR3 runs to 11 residues. Germline V gene data show CDR1 as MNHEY and CDR2 as SVGEGT. Trimming cost V 6 bases and J 7 bases, with 9 bases left between them. The DNA of the CDR3 is TGTGCCAGCAGCGTGGAGCGTGAAGCTTTCTTT. This codes for CASSVEREAFF.

This chain uses TRBV21-1 with TRBJ2-5; the table's D gene call, TRBD1, was not cross checked with the DNA. TRBV21-1 is shown as a pseudogene. This CDR3 is built from 11 residues. The DNA of the CDR3 is TGTGCCGGCCCAACCCAAGAGACCCAGTACTTC. Protein sequence: CAGPTQETQYF.

This sequence joins TRBV5-6 and TRBJ2-7; D remains unclear. CDR1 is SGHDT, CDR2 YYEEEE, per germline. The CDR3 is made up of 11 amino acids. V lost 3 bases, J lost 4 bases, and 5 bases lay in between. The CDR3 is CASSSLYEQYV. CDR3 in DNA: TGTGCCAGCAGCTCACTGTACGAGCAGTACGTC.

CDR3 amino acids: CASSPPLAGNNEQFF. As DNA, the CDR3 is TGCGCCAGCAGCCCCCCTCTCGCGGGTAACAATGAGCAGTTCTTC. The chain uses TRBV4-1 and TRBJ2-1; maybe TRBD2 (5 bases). Trimming shortened V by 4 bases and J by 5 bases, and 15 bases separated the two germline ends. From germline, CDR1 is MGHRA and CDR2 YSYEKL. The length of the CDR3 is 15 residues.

This clone was seen once. V usage is TRBV19 and J usage is TRBJ1-5; TRBD1 agrees at 7 bases. Losses at the gene ends were 7 bases for V and 4 bases for J; bases not matched to a gene: 16. The CDR3 extends over 17 amino acids. Germline CDR1 LNHDA, CDR2 SQIVND (reference sequence). CDR3 DNA: TGTGCCAGTACCACTGGGCGACAGGGCGCGGTTAATCAGCCCCAGCATTTT. Translation gives CASTTGRQGAVNQPQHF.

The chain is built from TRBV13 and TRBJ1-6; D remains unclear. This CDR3 is built from 15 residues. Trimming left V 3 bases short and J 4 bases short, with 10 bases between. The germline CDR1 and CDR2 sequences are PRHDT and FYEKMQ (reference sequence). The CDR3 loop is CASSFRGIYNSPLHF. Written as DNA, the CDR3 is TGTGCCAGCAGCTTCCGAGGGATTTATAATTCACCCCTCCACTTT.

This chain uses TRBV28 with TRBJ1-4, with 9 bases identical to TRBD1. Looked up from germline, CDR1 is MDHEN and CDR2 is SYDVKM. The CDR3 runs to 14 residues. V lost 4 bases to trimming and J lost 7 bases; unmatched junction nucleotides: 4. CDR3 region: CASSWTGDGEKLFF. CDR3 DNA: TGTGCCAGCAGTTGGACAGGGGACGGTGAAAAACTGTTTTTT.

The chain is built from TRBV19 and TRBJ1-2, with D unresolved. The CDR3 length is 11 residues. Germline V gives CDR1 LNHDA, CDR2 SQIVND (reference sequence). V lost 2 bases, J lost 9 bases, and 7 bases lay in between. The CDR3 bases are TGTGCCAGTAGTATATCCTCCCGCTACACCTTC. As protein: CASSISSRYTF.